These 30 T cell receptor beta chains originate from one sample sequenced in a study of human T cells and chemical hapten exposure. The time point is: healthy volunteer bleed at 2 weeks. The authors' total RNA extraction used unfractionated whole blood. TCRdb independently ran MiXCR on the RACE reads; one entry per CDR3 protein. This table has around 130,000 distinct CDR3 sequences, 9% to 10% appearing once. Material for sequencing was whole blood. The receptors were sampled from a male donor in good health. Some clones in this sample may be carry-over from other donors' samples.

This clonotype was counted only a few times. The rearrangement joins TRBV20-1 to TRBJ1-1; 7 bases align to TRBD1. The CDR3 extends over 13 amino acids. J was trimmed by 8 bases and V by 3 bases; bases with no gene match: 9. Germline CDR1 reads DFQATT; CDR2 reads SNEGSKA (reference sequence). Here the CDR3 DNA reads TGCAGTGCTAGGGAAACTAGGGGGCTGGAAGCTTTCTTT. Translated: CSARETRGLEAFF.

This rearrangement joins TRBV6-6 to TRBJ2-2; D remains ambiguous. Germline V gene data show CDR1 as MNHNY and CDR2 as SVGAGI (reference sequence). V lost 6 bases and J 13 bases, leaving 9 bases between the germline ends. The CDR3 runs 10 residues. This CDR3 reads CASSSLRLFF. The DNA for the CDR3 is TGTGCCAGCAGCTCGTTAAGGCTGTTTTTT.

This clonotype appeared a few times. The CDR3 is CASSLFRTESTYEQYF. CDR3 in DNA: TGTGCCAGCAGTTTATTCAGGACGGAGTCTACCTACGAGCAGTACTTC. This chain connects TRBV27 to TRBJ2-7; D is unclear. This CDR3 contains 16 residues. The V gene's germline CDR1 is MNHEY and CDR2 SMNVEV (reference sequence). Trimming removed 1 base at V and 2 bases at J, with 15 bases between.

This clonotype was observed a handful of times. CDR3 sequence (DNA): TGTGCCATCAGTGATTCCGGGGGCGGCCAGGCGCAGTATTTT. This gives the protein CAISDSGGGQAQYF. The J gene is TRBJ2-3, the V gene TRBV10-3; possibly TRBD1 or TRBD2 for D (6 bases each). V was clipped by 3 bases and J by 10 bases, with 17 bases between them. The CDR3 has 14 amino acids. Germline CDR1 ENHRY, CDR2 SYGVKD.

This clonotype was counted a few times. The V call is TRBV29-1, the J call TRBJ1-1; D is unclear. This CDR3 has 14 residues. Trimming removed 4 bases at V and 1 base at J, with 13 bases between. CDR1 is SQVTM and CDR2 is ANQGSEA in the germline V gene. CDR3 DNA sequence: TGCAGCGTTGCGGGGTTACGGGAGAACACTGAAGCTTTCTTT. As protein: CSVAGLRENTEAFF.

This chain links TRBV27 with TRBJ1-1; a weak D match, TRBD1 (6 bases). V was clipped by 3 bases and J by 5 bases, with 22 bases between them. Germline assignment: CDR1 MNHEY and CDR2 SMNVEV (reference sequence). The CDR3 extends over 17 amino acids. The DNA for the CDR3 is TGTGCCAGCAGTTTTCTAGGTCTAGGGGGAAGGGGTACTGAAGCTTTCTTT. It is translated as CASSFLGLGGRGTEAFF.

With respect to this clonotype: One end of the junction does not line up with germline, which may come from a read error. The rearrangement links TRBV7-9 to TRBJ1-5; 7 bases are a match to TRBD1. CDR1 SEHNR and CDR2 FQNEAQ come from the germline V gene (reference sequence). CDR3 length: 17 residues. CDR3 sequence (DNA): TGTGCCAACAGCCGTGAGGAGGGGGCGCGAGGTAATCAGCCCCAGCATTTT. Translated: CANSREEGARGNQPQHF.

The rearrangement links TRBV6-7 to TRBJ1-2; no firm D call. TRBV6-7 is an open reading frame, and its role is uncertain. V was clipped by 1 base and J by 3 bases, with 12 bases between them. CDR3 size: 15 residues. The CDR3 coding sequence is TGTGCCAGCAGTTACTACGCGGGATGGGACTATGGCTACACCTTC. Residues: CASSYYAGWDYGYTF.

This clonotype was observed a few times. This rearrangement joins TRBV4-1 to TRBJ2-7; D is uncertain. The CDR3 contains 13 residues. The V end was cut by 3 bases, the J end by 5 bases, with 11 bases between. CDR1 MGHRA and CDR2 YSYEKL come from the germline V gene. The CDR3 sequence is CASSHDPSDEQYF. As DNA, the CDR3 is TGCGCCAGCAGCCACGACCCATCGGACGAGCAGTACTTC.

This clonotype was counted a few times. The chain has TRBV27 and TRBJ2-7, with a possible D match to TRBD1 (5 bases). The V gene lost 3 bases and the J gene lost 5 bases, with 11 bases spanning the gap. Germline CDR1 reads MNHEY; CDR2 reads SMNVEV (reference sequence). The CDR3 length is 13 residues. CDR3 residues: CASSFAGSNEQYF. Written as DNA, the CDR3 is TGTGCCAGCAGTTTTGCAGGGTCCAACGAGCAGTACTTC.

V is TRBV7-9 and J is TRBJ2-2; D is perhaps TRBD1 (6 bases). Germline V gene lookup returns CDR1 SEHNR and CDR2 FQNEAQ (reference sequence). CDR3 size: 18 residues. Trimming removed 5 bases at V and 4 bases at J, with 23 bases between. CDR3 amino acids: CASSITGQVKYFTGELFF. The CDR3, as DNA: TGTGCCAGCAGCATCACAGGGCAGGTGAAATATTTCACCGGGGAGCTGTTTTTT.

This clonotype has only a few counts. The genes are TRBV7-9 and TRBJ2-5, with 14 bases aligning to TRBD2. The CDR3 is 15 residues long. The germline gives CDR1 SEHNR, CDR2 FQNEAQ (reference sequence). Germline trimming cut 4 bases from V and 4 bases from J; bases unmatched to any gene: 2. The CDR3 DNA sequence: TGTGCCAGCAGCTCCGGACTAGCGGGAGGAGAGACCCAGTACTTC. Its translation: CASSSGLAGGETQYF.

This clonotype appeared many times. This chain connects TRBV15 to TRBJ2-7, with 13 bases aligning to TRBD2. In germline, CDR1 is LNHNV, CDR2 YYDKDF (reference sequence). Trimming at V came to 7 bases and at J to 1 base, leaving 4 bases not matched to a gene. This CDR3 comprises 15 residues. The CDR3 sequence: CATKAGLAGSYEQYF. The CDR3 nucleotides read TGTGCCACCAAAGCGGGACTAGCGGGATCCTACGAGCAGTACTTC. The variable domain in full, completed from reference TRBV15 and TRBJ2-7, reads DAMVIQNPRYQVTQFGKPVTLSCSQTLNHNVMYWYQQKSSQAPKLLFHYYDKDFNNEADTPDNFQSRRPNTSFCFLDIRSPGLGDTAMYLCATKAGLAGSYEQYFGPGTRLTVT.

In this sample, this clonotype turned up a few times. Here the CDR3 reads CATSRVFETPNTGELFF. Here the CDR3 DNA reads TGTGCCACCAGCAGAGTATTCGAGACACCGAACACCGGGGAGCTGTTTTTT. The V and J genes are TRBV15 and TRBJ2-2; D is unresolved. The CDR3 has 17 amino acids. The germline V gene encodes CDR1 LNHNV and CDR2 YYDKDF (reference sequence). Trimming removed 1 base at V and 0 bases at J, with 12 bases between.

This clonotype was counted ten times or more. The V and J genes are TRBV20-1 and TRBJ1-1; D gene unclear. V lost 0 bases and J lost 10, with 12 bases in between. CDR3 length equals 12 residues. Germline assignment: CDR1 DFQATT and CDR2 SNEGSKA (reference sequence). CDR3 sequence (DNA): TGCAGTGCTAGAGATAGGGAGGAGGGAGCTTTCTTT. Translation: CSARDREEGAFF.

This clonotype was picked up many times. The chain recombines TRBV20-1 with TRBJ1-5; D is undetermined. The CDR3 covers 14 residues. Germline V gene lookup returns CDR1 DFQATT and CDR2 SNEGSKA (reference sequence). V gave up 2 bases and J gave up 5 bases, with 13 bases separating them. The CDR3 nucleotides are TGCAGTGCTAGAAAGGAGCAGAGCTATCAGCCCCAGCATTTT. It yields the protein CSARKEQSYQPQHF.

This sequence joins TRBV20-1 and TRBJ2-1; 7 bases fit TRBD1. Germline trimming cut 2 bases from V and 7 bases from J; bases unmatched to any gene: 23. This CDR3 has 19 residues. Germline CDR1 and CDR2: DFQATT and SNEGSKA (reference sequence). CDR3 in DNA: TGCAGTGCTAGACGAAGTTGGGCCCGTGGGGCAGGGGGTGGGAATGAGCAGTTCTTC. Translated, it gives CSARRSWARGAGGGNEQFF.

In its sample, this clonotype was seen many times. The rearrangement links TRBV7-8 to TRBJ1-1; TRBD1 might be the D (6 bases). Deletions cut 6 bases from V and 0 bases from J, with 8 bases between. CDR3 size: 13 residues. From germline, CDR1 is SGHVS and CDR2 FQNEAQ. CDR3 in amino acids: CASRGQMNTEAFF. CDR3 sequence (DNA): TGTGCCAGCAGAGGACAGATGAACACTGAAGCTTTCTTT.

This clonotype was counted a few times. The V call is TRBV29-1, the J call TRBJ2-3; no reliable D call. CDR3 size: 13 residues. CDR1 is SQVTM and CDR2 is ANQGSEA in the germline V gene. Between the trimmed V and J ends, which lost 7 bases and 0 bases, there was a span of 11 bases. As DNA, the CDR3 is TGCAGCGGGAAGCAATTTAGCACAGATACGCAGTATTTT. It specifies CSGKQFSTDTQYF.

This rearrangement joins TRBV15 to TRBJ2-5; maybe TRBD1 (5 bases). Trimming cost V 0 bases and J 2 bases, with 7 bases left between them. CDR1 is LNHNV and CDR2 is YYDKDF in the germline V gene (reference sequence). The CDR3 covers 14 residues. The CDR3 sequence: CATSRDAGQETQYF. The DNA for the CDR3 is TGTGCCACCAGCAGAGATGCAGGGCAAGAGACCCAGTACTTC.

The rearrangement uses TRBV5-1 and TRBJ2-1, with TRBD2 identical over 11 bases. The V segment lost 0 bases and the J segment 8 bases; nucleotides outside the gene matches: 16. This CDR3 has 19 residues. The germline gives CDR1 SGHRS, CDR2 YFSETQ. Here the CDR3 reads CASSLGLAGSLTLPDEQFF. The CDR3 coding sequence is TGCGCCAGCAGCTTGGGACTAGCGGGATCACTTACCCTTCCGGATGAGCAGTTCTTC.

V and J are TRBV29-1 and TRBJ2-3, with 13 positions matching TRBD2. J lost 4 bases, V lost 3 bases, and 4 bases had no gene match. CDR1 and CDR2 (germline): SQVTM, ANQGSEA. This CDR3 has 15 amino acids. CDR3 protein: CSVDWTSGSADTQYF. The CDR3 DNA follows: TGCAGCGTTGATTGGACTAGCGGGAGTGCAGATACGCAGTATTTT.

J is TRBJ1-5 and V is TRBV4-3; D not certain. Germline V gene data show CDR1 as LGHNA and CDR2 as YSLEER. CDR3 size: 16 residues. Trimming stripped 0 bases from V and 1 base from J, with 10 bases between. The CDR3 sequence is CASSQDYDGSNQPQHF. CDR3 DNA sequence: TGCGCCAGCAGCCAAGATTATGATGGGAGCAATCAGCCCCAGCATTTT.

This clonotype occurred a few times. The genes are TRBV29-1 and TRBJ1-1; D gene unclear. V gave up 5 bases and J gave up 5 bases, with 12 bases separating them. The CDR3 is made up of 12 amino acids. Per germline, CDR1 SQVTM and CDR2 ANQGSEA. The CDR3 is CSVYAGGTEAFF. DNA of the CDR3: TGCAGCGTTTACGCGGGAGGGACTGAAGCTTTCTTT.

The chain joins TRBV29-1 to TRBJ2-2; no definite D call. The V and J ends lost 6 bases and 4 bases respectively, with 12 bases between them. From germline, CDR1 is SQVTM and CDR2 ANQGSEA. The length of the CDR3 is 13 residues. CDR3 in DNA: TGCAGCGTCCTTGACGCGCGCACCGGGGAGCTGTTTTTT. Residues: CSVLDARTGELFF.

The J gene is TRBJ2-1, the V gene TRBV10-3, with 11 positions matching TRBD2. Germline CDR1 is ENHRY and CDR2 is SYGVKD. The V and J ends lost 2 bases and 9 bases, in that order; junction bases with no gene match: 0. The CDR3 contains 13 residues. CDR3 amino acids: CAISEGLAGEQFF. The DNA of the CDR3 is TGTGCCATCAGTGAGGGACTAGCGGGTGAGCAGTTCTTC.

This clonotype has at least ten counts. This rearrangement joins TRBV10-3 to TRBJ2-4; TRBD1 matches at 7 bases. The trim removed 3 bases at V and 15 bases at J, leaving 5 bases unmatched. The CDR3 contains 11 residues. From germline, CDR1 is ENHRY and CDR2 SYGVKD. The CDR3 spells CAISDDRVAYF. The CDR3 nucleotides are TGTGCCATCAGTGACGACAGGGTGGCGTACTTC.

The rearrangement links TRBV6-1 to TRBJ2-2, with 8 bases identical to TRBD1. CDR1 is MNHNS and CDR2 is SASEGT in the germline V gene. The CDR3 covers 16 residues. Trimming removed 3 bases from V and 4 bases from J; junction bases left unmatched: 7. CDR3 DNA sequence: TGTGCCAGCAGTGAGGCCAGGGGGCGCGTCACCGGGGAGCTGTTTTTT. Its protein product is CASSEARGRVTGELFF.

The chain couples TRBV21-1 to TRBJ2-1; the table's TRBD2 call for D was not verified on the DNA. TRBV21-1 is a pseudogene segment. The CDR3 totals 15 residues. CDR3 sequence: CASWNALGGEVEQFF. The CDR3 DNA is TGTGCCAGCTGGAACGCTCTCGGAGGGGAGGTTGAGCAGTTCTTC.

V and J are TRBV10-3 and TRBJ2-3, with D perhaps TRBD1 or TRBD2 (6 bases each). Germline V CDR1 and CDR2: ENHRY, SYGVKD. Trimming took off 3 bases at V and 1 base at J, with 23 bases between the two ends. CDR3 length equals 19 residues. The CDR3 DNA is TGTGCCATCAGTGATCCTTCGGGGGAGCGCAGGGGCGGCACAGATACGCAGTATTTT. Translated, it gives CAISDPSGERRGGTDTQYF.